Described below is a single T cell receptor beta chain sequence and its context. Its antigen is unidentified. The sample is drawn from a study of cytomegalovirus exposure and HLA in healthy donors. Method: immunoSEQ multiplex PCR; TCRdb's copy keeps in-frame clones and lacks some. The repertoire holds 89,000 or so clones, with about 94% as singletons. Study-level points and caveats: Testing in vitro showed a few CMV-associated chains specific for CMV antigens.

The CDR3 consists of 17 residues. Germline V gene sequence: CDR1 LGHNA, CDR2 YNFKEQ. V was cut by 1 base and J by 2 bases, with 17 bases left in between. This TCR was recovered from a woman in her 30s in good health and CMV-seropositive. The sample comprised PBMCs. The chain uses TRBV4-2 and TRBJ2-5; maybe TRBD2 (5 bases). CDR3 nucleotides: TGTGCCAGCAGCCAAGTAAGCGGAACGGCCCCTCAAGAGACCCAGTACTTC. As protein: CASSQVSGTAPQETQYF.